The entry below describes one T cell receptor (beta chain). Its antigen is unknown. PCR primers comprised 60 Vbeta and 13 Jbeta primers. Clones were sequenced by immunoSEQ multiplex PCR, and TCRdb holds only the in-frame ones, with some missing. In the table there are roughly 140,000 clones, over 65% of which are singletons. This sample is drawn from a study of cytomegalovirus exposure and HLA in healthy donors. Trimming at V came to 5 bases and at J to 8 bases, leaving 4 bases not matched to a gene. CDR1 and CDR2 from the germline V gene are SGHNT and YENEEA. The CDR3 spans 13 residues. Points from the study as a whole: Productive rates of about 87% or about 30% were seen for most TCR beta V segments in an earlier analysis.

This clonotype was obtained from a man in his forties in good health and CMV-seropositive. The V gene is TRBV11-3, the J gene TRBJ1-2; 11 bases agree with TRBD1. Sequenced input: PBMCs. Here the CDR3 reads CASSGQGARGYTF. The CDR3 bases are TGTGCCAGCAGCGGACAGGGGGCACGGGGCTACACCTTC.